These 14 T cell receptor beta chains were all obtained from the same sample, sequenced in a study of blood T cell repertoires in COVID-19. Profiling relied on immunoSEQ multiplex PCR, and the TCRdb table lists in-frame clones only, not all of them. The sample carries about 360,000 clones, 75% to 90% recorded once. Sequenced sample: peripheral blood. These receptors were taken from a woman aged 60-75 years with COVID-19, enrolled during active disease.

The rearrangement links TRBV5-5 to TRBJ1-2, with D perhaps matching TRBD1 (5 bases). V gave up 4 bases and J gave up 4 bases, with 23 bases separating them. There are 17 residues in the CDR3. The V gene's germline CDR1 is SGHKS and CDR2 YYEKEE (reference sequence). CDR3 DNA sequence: TGTGCCAGCAGCGATAAGCCCTCAGGGATAGGGGTCTATGGCTACACCTTC. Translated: CASSDKPSGIGVYGYTF. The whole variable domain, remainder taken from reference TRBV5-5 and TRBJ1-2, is DAGVTQSPTHLIKTRGQQVTLRCSPISGHKSVSWYQQVLGQGPQFIFQYYEKEERGRGNFPDRFSARQFPNYSSELNVNALLLGDSALYLCASSDKPSGIGVYGYTFGSGTRLTVV.

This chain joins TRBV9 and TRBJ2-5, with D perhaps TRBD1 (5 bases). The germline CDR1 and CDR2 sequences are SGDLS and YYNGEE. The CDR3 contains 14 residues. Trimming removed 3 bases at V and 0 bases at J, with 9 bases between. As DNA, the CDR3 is TGTGCCAGCAGCGGGCAGGGTAACCAAGAGACCCAGTACTTC. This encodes CASSGQGNQETQYF.

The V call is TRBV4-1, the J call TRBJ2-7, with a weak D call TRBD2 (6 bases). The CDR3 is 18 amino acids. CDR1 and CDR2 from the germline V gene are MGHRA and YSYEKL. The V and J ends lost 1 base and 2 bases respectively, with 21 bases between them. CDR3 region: CASSQGVSKGGLTYEQYF. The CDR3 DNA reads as TGCGCCAGCAGCCAAGGGGTCTCTAAGGGAGGTCTCACCTACGAGCAGTACTTC.

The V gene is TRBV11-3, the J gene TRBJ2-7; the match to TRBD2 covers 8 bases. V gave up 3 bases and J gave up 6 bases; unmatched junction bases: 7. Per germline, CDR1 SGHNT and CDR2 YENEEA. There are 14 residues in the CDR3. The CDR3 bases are TGTGCCAGCAGCTTTAGCGGGGAGGCCCTCGAGCAGTACTTC. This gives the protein CASSFSGEALEQYF.

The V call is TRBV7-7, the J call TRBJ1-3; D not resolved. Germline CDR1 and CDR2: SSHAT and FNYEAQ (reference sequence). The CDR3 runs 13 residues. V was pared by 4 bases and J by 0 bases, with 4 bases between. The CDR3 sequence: CASSSGSGNTIYF. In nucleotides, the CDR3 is TGTGCCAGCAGCTCCGGCTCTGGAAACACCATATATTTT.

In nucleotides, the CDR3 is TGCGCCAGCAGTGAGATGGACAGGGGGAAAGAGACCCAGTACTTC. This translates into CASSEMDRGKETQYF. The chain links TRBV10-2 to TRBJ2-5; 10 bases map to TRBD1. CDR1 is WSHSY and CDR2 is SAAADI in the germline V gene. CDR3 length equals 15 residues. V shed 2 bases and J 3 bases; nucleotides not matched to a gene: 3.

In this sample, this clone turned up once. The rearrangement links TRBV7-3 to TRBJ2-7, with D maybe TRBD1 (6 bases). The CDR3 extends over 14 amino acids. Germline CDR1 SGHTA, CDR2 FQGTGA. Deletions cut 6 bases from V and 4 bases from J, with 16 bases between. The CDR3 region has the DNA TGTGCCAGCAGAAGACCGGGACACTTATACGAGCAGTACTTC. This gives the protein CASRRPGHLYEQYF. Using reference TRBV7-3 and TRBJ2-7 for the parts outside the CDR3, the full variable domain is GAGVSQTPSNKVTEKGKYVELRCDPISGHTALYWYRQSLGQGPEFLIYFQGTGAADDSGLPNDRFFAVRPEGSVSTLKIQRTERGDSAVYLCASRRPGHLYEQYFGPGTRLTVT.

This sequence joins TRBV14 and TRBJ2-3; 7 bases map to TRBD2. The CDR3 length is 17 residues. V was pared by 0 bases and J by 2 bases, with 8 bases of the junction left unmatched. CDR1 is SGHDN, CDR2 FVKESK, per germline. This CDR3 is CASSQEWRLADTDTQYF. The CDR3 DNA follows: TGTGCCAGCAGCCAAGAATGGCGACTAGCTGACACAGATACGCAGTATTTT.

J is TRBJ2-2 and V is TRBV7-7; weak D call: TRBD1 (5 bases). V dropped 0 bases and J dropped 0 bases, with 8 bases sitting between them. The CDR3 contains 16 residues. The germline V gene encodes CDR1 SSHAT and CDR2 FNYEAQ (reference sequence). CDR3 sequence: CASSLAWGPNTGELFF. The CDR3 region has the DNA TGTGCCAGCAGCTTAGCCTGGGGCCCGAACACCGGGGAGCTGTTTTTT.

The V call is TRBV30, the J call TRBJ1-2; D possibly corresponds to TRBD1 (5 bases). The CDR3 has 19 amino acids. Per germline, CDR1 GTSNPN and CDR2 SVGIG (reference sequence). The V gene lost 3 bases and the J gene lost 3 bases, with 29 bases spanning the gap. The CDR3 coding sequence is TGTGCCTGGAGCCCCGCGGGGGGTTCGTGGACCGGCCACCACTATGGCTACACCTTC. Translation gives CAWSPAGGSWTGHHYGYTF. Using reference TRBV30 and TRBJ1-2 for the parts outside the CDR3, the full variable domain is SQTIHQWPATLVQPVGSPLSLECTVEGTSNPNLYWYRQAAGRGLQLLFYSVGIGQISSEVPQNLSASRPQDRQFILSSKKLLLSDSGFYLCAWSPAGGSWTGHHYGYTFGSGTRLTVV.

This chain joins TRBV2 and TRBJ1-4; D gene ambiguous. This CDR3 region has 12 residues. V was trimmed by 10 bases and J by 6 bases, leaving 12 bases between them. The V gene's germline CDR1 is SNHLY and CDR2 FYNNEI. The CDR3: CATRREDEKLFF. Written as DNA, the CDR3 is TGTGCCACCCGGAGGGAAGATGAAAAACTGTTTTTT.

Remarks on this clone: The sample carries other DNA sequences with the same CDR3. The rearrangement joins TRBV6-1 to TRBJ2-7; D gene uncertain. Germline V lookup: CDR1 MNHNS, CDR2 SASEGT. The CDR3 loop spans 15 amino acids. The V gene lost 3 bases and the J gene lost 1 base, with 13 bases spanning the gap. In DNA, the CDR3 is TGTGCCAGCAGTGATCCTGGGCAGGCTTCCTACGAGCAGTACTTC. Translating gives CASSDPGQASYEQYF.

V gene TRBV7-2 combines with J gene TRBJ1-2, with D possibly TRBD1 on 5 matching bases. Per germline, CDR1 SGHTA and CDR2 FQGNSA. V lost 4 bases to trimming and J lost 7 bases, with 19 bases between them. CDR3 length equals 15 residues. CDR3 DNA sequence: TGTGCCAGCAGCTCCCACGGGGGGGGGATGGTTGGCTACACCTTC. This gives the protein CASSSHGGGMVGYTF.

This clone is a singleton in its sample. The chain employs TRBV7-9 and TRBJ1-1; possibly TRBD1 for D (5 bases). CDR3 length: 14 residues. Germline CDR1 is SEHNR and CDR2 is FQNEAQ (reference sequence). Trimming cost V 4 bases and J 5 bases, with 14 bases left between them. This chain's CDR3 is CASSSLVGGTEAFF. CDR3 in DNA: TGTGCCAGCAGCTCCTTAGTCGGGGGAACTGAAGCTTTCTTT.